This T cell receptor (beta chain) was sequenced in a study of T cells in Graves' hyperthyroidism and ophthalmopathy. TCR beta CDR3 regions were amplified from RNA transcripts. The TCR CDR3 was amplified in a first-round RT-PCR using the HTBI primer set. TCRdb ran MiXCR on the multiplex PCR reads and lists one entry per CDR3 protein. The data contain 450,000 to 650,000 distinct CDR3 sequences, 14% of them seen just once; the ten biggest clones take up approximately 6.4%. Diagnosis relied on clinical symptoms, serum thyroxine and TRAb, thyroid ultrasound and orbital computed tomography. What was sequenced was blood. This receptor was taken from a young woman with Graves' ophthalmopathy.

DNA for the CDR3: TGTGCCAGCAGCCAAGACCGTGGACATCCGGAGACCCAGTACTTC. Protein product: CASSQDRGHPETQYF. J is TRBJ2-5 and V is TRBV14; possible D gene TRBD1, 5 bases. CDR3 length: 15 residues. Trimming took off 0 bases at V and 5 bases at J, with 13 bases between the two ends. Per the germline V gene, CDR1 is SGHDN and CDR2 is FVKESK.